The entry that follows covers one T cell receptor beta chain sequence. Antigen specificity is unknown. The data stem from a study of T cells after yellow fever vaccination. By 5'RACE template switching, TCR cDNA was produced, with a universal primer site and UMIs added in the process. TCRdb recomputed calls from the 5' RACE reads with MiXCR, one row per CDR3 protein. The repertoire consists of approximately 510,000 distinct CDR3 sequences, with roughly 22% occurring once and the leading ten covering about a sixth. Study-level results: Reappearance after the booster was observed for most primary-vaccination clones (roughly 96% CD4, roughly 90% CD8). Weaker overall was a secondary response that nonetheless peaked faster, on day 5 versus 15.

The sample here was PBMCs, taken about 20 days after the first yellow fever vaccination. The TCR was taken from a man aged 18 to 30 who received the YFV17D yellow fever vaccine.

In DNA, the CDR3 is TGCAGTGCTAGAGATGGGGCGGGGGACTCCTACGAGCAGTACTTC. Translating gives CSARDGAGDSYEQYF. This rearrangement joins TRBV20-1 to TRBJ2-7; TRBD2 matches 7 bases. The CDR3 consists of 15 residues. The V gene end was trimmed by 0 bases and the J gene end by 0 bases; junction bases not matched to a gene: 5. Germline CDR1 DFQATT, CDR2 SNEGSKA (reference sequence).